Each of the 23 T cell receptor beta chains below was sequenced from the same sample in a study of blood T cell repertoires in COVID-19. Repertoires were generated with immunoSEQ multiplex PCR, while TCRdb's copy carries only in-frame clones and drops some. This sample has under 150,000 clones, with around 80% found just once. The specimen sequenced was peripheral blood. These receptors all stem from a human donor in a cohort sampled during active COVID-19.

This clone was detected a few times. The rearrangement uses TRBV7-8 and TRBJ1-1; D not certain. The CDR3 is made up of 14 amino acids. V was clipped by 1 base and J by 0 bases, with 6 bases between them. Germline V gene sequence: CDR1 SGHVS, CDR2 FQNEAQ. For the CDR3, the DNA is TGTGCCAGCAGCTTAGACGGGATGAACACTGAAGCTTTCTTT. Translation: CASSLDGMNTEAFF. The complete variable domain, with remaining parts taken from reference TRBV7-8 and TRBJ1-1, reads GAGVSQSPRYKVAKRGQDVALRCDPISGHVSLFWYQQALGQGPEFLTYFQNEAQLDKSGLPSDRFFAERPEGSVSTLKIQRTQQEDSAVYLCASSLDGMNTEAFFGQGTRLTVV.

The chain recombines TRBV4-1 with TRBJ2-7; TRBD1 agrees at 12 bases. V shed 2 bases and J 2 bases; nucleotides not matched to a gene: 10. The CDR3 has 18 residues. In germline, CDR1 is MGHRA, CDR2 YSYEKL. The CDR3 nucleotides read TGCGCCAGCAGCCAACTTGACTTTGGGACAGGGGGCACCTACGAGCAGTACTTC. Translating gives CASSQLDFGTGGTYEQYF.

This clone was detected only once. The chain couples TRBV18 to TRBJ2-1, with TRBD2 as a possible D gene (6 bases). The CDR3 extends over 13 amino acids. Trimming removed 3 bases from V and 8 bases from J, with 11 bases in between. Germline CDR1 reads KGHSH; CDR2 reads LQKENI. The CDR3 DNA is TGTGCCAGCTCACCGCAAGCGGGTGATGAGCAGTTCTTC. Translation: CASSPQAGDEQFF.

This chain joins TRBV12-5 and TRBJ2-7; D gene ambiguous. V dropped 5 bases and J dropped 3 bases, with 8 bases sitting between them. The CDR3 spans 12 residues. Looked up from germline, CDR1 is LGHNT and CDR2 is FRNRAP. The CDR3, as DNA: TGTGCTAGTGGTCAGAACCTCTACGAGCAGTACTTC. Translating it yields CASGQNLYEQYF.

There are a few counts of this clone. The rearrangement joins TRBV24-1 to TRBJ2-5; D is perhaps TRBD1 (6 bases). The CDR3 is 15 residues long. Germline loops: CDR1 KGHDR, CDR2 SFDVKD. V was cut by 3 bases and J by 7 bases, with 17 bases left in between. The CDR3, as DNA: TGTGCCACCAGTGATCCCGGCGGACAGCCAGGGACCCAGTACTTC. Translation: CATSDPGGQPGTQYF.

The chain couples TRBV7-2 to TRBJ1-1; D gene uncertain. Germline lookup yields CDR1 SGHTA and CDR2 FQGNSA. Trimming removed 5 bases from V and 10 bases from J, with 14 bases in between. This CDR3 has 12 amino acids. CDR3 in amino acids: CASSPGERRAFF. CDR3 sequence (DNA): TGTGCCAGCAGCCCTGGTGAAAGGAGAGCTTTCTTT.

The chain links TRBV29-1 to TRBJ2-5; 7 positions agree with TRBD2. Germline trimming cut 4 bases from V and 4 bases from J; bases unmatched to any gene: 6. CDR3 length equals 13 residues. Per germline, CDR1 SQVTM and CDR2 ANQGSEA. CDR3: CSVVVGGGETQYF. The CDR3 DNA is TGCAGCGTTGTTGTTGGGGGGGGAGAGACCCAGTACTTC.

V and J are TRBV5-1 and TRBJ1-1, with 8 bases that match TRBD1. The J segment lost 1 base and the V segment lost 0 bases, leaving 5 bases of the junction unmatched. This CDR3 has 16 amino acids. The germline V gene encodes CDR1 SGHRS and CDR2 YFSETQ. CDR3 in DNA: TGCGCCAGCAGCTTGGGACTACAGGGGGGGAACACTGAAGCTTTCTTT. Encoded protein: CASSLGLQGGNTEAFF.

The gene calls are TRBV5-6 and TRBJ2-7; 8 positions agree with TRBD1. After removal of 2 bases from V and 0 bases from J, the junction contained 7 bases not matched to a gene. CDR3 size: 16 residues. In germline, CDR1 is SGHDT, CDR2 YYEEEE. The CDR3 is CASSFRTGLSSYEQYF. CDR3 coding DNA: TGTGCCAGCAGCTTCAGGACAGGGCTGAGCTCCTACGAGCAGTACTTC. Looking up the rest from reference TRBV5-6 and TRBJ2-7 gives the full variable domain: DAGVTQSPTHLIKTRGQQVTLRCSPKSGHDTVSWYQQALGQGPQFIFQYYEEEERQRGNFPDRFSGHQFPNYSSELNVNALLLGDSALYLCASSFRTGLSSYEQYFGPGTRLTVT.

The chain has TRBV2 and TRBJ1-5; D may be TRBD1 (6 bases). The CDR3 loop spans 15 amino acids. V gave up 6 bases and J gave up 2 bases, with 14 bases separating them. Per the germline V gene, CDR1 is SNHLY and CDR2 is FYNNEI. In DNA form, the CDR3 reads TGTGCCAGCAGGATAGACAGGTCGGGCAATCAGCCCCAGCATTTT. Residues: CASRIDRSGNQPQHF.

This clone was detected once. The V gene is TRBV5-1, the J gene TRBJ2-1, with 10 nucleotides matching TRBD2. This CDR3 has 17 amino acids. J gave up 4 bases and V 4 bases, and 11 bases lay outside the gene matches. CDR1 and CDR2 (germline): SGHRS, YFSETQ. DNA for the CDR3: TGCGCCAGCAGCCTGGACGTAATAGCGGGGGGTTACAATGAGCAGTTCTTC. Its translation is CASSLDVIAGGYNEQFF.

This chain uses TRBV25-1 with TRBJ2-5, with 7 bases matching TRBD2. Germline loops: CDR1 MGHDK, CDR2 SYGVNS. The V gene end was trimmed by 5 bases and the J gene end by 2 bases; junction bases not matched to a gene: 14. The length of the CDR3 is 17 residues. The CDR3 DNA reads as TGTGCCAGCAGTCGAAGCGGGCGGACTAGAGTGCAAGAGACCCAGTACTTC. Encoded protein: CASSRSGRTRVQETQYF.

J is TRBJ1-1 and V is TRBV18; D not resolved. Trimming took off 3 bases at V and 1 base at J, with 9 bases between the two ends. Germline loops: CDR1 KGHSH, CDR2 LQKENI. The CDR3 has 14 residues. CDR3 region: CASSPGLSNTEAFF. CDR3 sequence (DNA): TGTGCCAGCTCACCCGGACTGTCGAACACTGAAGCTTTCTTT.

The chain carries TRBV4-1 and TRBJ2-3; D possibly corresponds to TRBD2 (5 bases). V was cut by 4 bases and J by 1 base, with 6 bases left in between. CDR3 size: 13 residues. In germline, CDR1 is MGHRA, CDR2 YSYEKL. The CDR3 loop reads CASSRTGTDTQYF. In DNA form, the CDR3 reads TGCGCCAGCAGCCGGACTGGCACAGATACGCAGTATTTT.

This chain joins TRBV7-9 and TRBJ1-5; D unresolved. The germline V and J ends were trimmed by 5 bases and 9 bases, with 8 bases remaining between them. The CDR3 is made up of 11 amino acids. Germline V lookup: CDR1 SEHNR, CDR2 FQNEAQ (reference sequence). The CDR3 DNA follows: TGTGCCAGCAGCACCGAGGGGCCCCAGCATTTT. Its protein product is CASSTEGPQHF.

This clone is deemed medium-sized. This chain joins TRBV5-1 and TRBJ2-7; a possible D gene is TRBD1 (5 bases). Trimming pared 7 bases from V and 6 bases from J, leaving 26 bases between. CDR1 and CDR2 (germline): SGHRS, YFSETQ. The CDR3 contains 16 residues. Written as DNA, the CDR3 is TGCGCCAGCCGCCAAGTCTTCGACAGCCTTAATGTCGAGCAGTACTTC. This encodes CASRQVFDSLNVEQYF.

The chain employs TRBV5-1 and TRBJ1-5; D unresolved. The V gene lost 4 bases and the J gene lost 7 bases, with 12 bases spanning the gap. Germline CDR1 reads SGHRS; CDR2 reads YFSETQ. CDR3 length: 13 residues. The CDR3: CASSTNGEQPQHF. The CDR3 DNA is TGCGCCAGCAGCACCAACGGGGAGCAGCCCCAGCATTTT.

V usage is TRBV7-3 and J usage is TRBJ2-1, with 8 bases matching TRBD2. The CDR3 is 14 residues long. In germline, CDR1 is SGHTA, CDR2 FQGTGA. The junction had 6 bases not matched to a gene; V was cut back by 2 bases and J by 9 bases. The CDR3 sequence is CASSLRGGLSEQFF. The CDR3 nucleotides are TGTGCCAGCAGCTTACGGGGGGGCCTGAGTGAGCAGTTCTTC.

The chain uses TRBV2 and TRBJ1-1; maybe TRBD1 (5 bases). Trimming removed 7 bases at V and 0 bases at J, with 9 bases between. CDR3 size: 13 residues. The germline gives CDR1 SNHLY, CDR2 FYNNEI. For the CDR3, the DNA is TGTGCCAGCAACGGACAACTGAACACTGAAGCTTTCTTT. Protein sequence: CASNGQLNTEAFF.

This chain connects TRBV10-1 to TRBJ1-1; the D is unclear. CDR1 is WNHNN and CDR2 is SYGVQD in the germline V gene (reference sequence). This CDR3 has 14 amino acids. Between the trimmed V and J ends, which lost 2 bases and 4 bases, there was a span of 11 bases. CDR3 residues: CASSEDLSGTEAFF. The CDR3 DNA follows: TGCGCCAGCAGTGAGGACCTATCGGGCACTGAAGCTTTCTTT.

The chain combines TRBV6-6 with TRBJ2-2; D unclear. CDR1 is MNHNY and CDR2 is SVGAGI in the germline V gene (reference sequence). This CDR3 is built from 13 residues. V lost 0 bases and J lost 5, with 4 bases in between. CDR3 amino acids: CASSYSHTGELFF. CDR3 DNA sequence: TGTGCCAGCAGTTACTCACATACCGGGGAGCTGTTTTTT.

The chain carries TRBV5-5 and TRBJ2-3; TRBD2 matches at 7 bases. After removal of 3 bases from V and 0 bases from J, the junction contained 1 base not matched to a gene. There are 14 residues in the CDR3. CDR1 and CDR2 (germline): SGHKS, YYEKEE (reference sequence). The CDR3 protein is CASSSGGSTDTQYF. The CDR3 DNA reads as TGTGCCAGCAGCTCGGGGGGTAGCACAGATACGCAGTATTTT. Drawing the rest from reference TRBV5-5 and TRBJ2-3, the complete variable domain is DAGVTQSPTHLIKTRGQQVTLRCSPISGHKSVSWYQQVLGQGPQFIFQYYEKEERGRGNFPDRFSARQFPNYSSELNVNALLLGDSALYLCASSSGGSTDTQYFGPGTRLTVL.

The chain couples TRBV24-1 to TRBJ2-5; 9 nucleotides align to TRBD1. CDR1 KGHDR and CDR2 SFDVKD come from the germline V gene. The CDR3 loop spans 17 amino acids. V lost 1 base to trimming and J lost 4 bases; unmatched junction nucleotides: 9. The CDR3 region has the DNA TGTGCCACCAGTGATTTACAGGGGGCGGGACGGCGAGAGACCCAGTACTTC. Amino acid sequence: CATSDLQGAGRRETQYF.